The 10 T cell receptor beta chains below were found in one sample sequenced in a study of tumor-infiltrating lymphocytes in primary liver carcinoma. A constant-region primer primed TCR beta cDNA synthesis from 400 to 550 ng of total RNA. The TCR beta library was amplified through three nested multiplex PCR rounds in a modified ARM-PCR procedure. The opening two PCR rounds, about 10 cycles each, paired TRBV1-TRBV30 forward primers with a C-beta reverse primer. TCRdb re-called the multiplex PCR reads with MiXCR, one entry per CDR3 protein. This sample yields fewer than 400,000 distinct CDR3 sequences, of which about 62% are seen a single time; roughly 9% belongs to the top ten. Germline DNA was extracted alongside blood RNA, which was obtained from unsorted whole blood. The sequenced material came from peripheral blood. The receptors were sampled from a man aged 35 to 55 with primary liver carcinoma and hepatitis B virus infection.

Regarding this clonotype: The conserved final phenylalanine or tryptophan is absent from the CDR3, which likely points to a read error. The rearrangement links TRBV11-1 to TRBJ2-1; 8 bases map to TRBD1. This CDR3 contains 15 residues. V lost 5 bases to trimming and J lost 2 bases; unmatched junction nucleotides: 5. CDR1 is SGHAT, CDR2 FQDESV, per germline (reference sequence). CDR3 residues: CASSIRTGTYNEQFL. CDR3 DNA: TGTGCCAGCAGCATCAGGACAGGGACCTACAATGAGCAGTTCTTA.

This clonotype was detected many times. The chain combines TRBV6-1 with TRBJ1-5; D gene uncertain. The germline V and J ends were trimmed by 3 bases and 0 bases, with 6 bases remaining between them. The CDR3 covers 14 residues. The V gene's germline CDR1 is MNHNS and CDR2 SASEGT. CDR3 region: CASSDPYSNQPQHF. The CDR3 DNA is TGTGCCAGCAGTGACCCTTATAGCAATCAGCCCCAGCATTTT.

To note about this clonotype: Given a much more abundant clone one base away, this may be a read error. The CDR3 spells CASSQSWGETLYF. In DNA, the CDR3 is TGCGCCAGCAGCCAATCCTGGGGGGAGACCCTGTACTTC. The rearrangement uses TRBV4-3 and TRBJ2-5; TRBD2 is a possible D gene (6 bases). This CDR3 region has 13 residues. Per the germline V gene, CDR1 is LGHNA and CDR2 is YSLEER.

In its sample, this clonotype was seen many times. The CDR3, as DNA: TGTGCCAGCAGCCGTACAGGGGATAGCAATCAGCCCCAGCATTTT. Protein product: CASSRTGDSNQPQHF. The V call is TRBV12-3 or TRBV12-4, the J call TRBJ1-5; TRBD1 matches 7 bases. This CDR3 spans 15 amino acids. V shed 6 bases and J 0 bases; nucleotides not matched to a gene: 5.

Remarks on this clonotype: The junction does not match germline at one end; this may be a read error. The V and J genes are TRBV12-3 or TRBV12-4 and TRBJ2-1; 9 bases match TRBD1. The CDR3 contains 14 residues. The CDR3 DNA sequence: TGTGCCAGCAGCCGAAGACAGGGGGGCTATGAGCTGTTCTTC. As protein: CASSRRQGGYELFF.

V usage is TRBV6-2 or TRBV6-3 and J usage is TRBJ1-2, with a possible D match to TRBD1 (6 bases). The CDR3 is 11 residues long. The V gene's germline CDR1 is MNHEY and CDR2 SVGEGT. The V and J ends lost 11 bases and 7 bases respectively, with 14 bases between them. The CDR3 DNA follows: TGTGCCGGCCTACAGGGCGGTGGCTACACCTTC. Its translation is CAGLQGGGYTF.

CDR3 loop: CASSLFGTGGTEAFF. As DNA, the CDR3 is TGTGCCAGCAGCTTGTTCGGGACAGGGGGTACTGAAGCTTTCTTT. This chain joins TRBV5-5 and TRBJ1-1; TRBD1 matches at 11 bases. The CDR3 consists of 15 residues. V gave up 1 base and J gave up 5 bases; unmatched junction bases: 4. Per germline, CDR1 SGHKS and CDR2 YYEKEE (reference sequence). Filled out from reference TRBV5-5 and TRBJ1-1, the complete variable domain reads DAGVTQSPTHLIKTRGQQVTLRCSPISGHKSVSWYQQVLGQGPQFIFQYYEKEERGRGNFPDRFSARQFPNYSSELNVNALLLGDSALYLCASSLFGTGGTEAFFGQGTRLTVV.

This clonotype was seen at least ten times. This chain joins TRBV29-1 and TRBJ2-7; 8 bases fit TRBD2. V lost 7 bases and J lost 7; bases outside the gene matches: 12. The germline V gene encodes CDR1 SQVTM and CDR2 ANQGSEA. CDR3 length: 13 residues. CDR3 in DNA: TGCAGCGCCCTAAGCGGGAGTACGTGGGAGCAGTACTTC. This encodes CSALSGSTWEQYF.

This clonotype was picked up one time. A much larger clone is a single base away; this may be a read error. The gene calls are TRBV6-5 and TRBJ1-3, with 7 nucleotides matching TRBD1. Looked up from germline, CDR1 is MNHEY and CDR2 is SVGAGI. The CDR3 has 15 residues. CDR3 residues: CVSSRGQFSGNTIYF. In DNA, the CDR3 is TGTGTCAGCAGCCGGGGACAGTTCTCTGGAAACACCATATATTTT.

A note on this clonotype: A read error may produce the germline difference seen at one junction end. The CDR3 sequence: CASSLGLAGIQETQYF. The CDR3 DNA reads as TGCGCCAGTAGCTTAGGACTAGCGGGAATCCAAGAGACCCAGTACTTC. The genes are TRBV11-2 and TRBJ2-5, with TRBD2 matching 12 bases. The CDR3 runs to 16 residues. Looked up from germline, CDR1 is SGHAT and CDR2 is FQNNGV.